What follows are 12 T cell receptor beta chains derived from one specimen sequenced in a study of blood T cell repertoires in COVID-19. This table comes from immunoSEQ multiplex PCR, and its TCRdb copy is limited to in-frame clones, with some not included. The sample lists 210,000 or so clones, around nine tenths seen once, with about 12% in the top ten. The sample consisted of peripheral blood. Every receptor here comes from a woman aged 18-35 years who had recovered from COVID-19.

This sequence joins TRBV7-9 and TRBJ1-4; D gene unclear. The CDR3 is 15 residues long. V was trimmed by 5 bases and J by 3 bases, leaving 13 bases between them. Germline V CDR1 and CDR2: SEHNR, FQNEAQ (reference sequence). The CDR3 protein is CASSTLTTPNEKLFF. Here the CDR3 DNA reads TGTGCCAGCAGCACGCTGACAACGCCTAATGAAAAACTGTTTTTT.

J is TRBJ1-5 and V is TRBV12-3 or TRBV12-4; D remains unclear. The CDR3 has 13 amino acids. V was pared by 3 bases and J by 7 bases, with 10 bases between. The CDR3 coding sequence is TGTGCCAGCAGTTTTGGCGCGGGCCAGCCCCAGCATTTT. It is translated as CASSFGAGQPQHF.

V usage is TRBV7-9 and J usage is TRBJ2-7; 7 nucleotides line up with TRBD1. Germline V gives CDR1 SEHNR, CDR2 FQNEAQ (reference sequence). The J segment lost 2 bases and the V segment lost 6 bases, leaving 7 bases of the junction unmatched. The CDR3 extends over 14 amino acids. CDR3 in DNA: TGTGCCAGCAGAATAGACAGGGAAACCTACGAGCAGTACTTC. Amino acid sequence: CASRIDRETYEQYF.

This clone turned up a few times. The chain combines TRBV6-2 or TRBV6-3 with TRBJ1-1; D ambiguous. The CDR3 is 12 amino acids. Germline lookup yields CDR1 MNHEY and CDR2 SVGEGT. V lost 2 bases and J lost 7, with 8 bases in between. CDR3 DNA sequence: TGTGCCAGCAGTTACCATAGTAATGAAGCTTTCTTT. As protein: CASSYHSNEAFF.

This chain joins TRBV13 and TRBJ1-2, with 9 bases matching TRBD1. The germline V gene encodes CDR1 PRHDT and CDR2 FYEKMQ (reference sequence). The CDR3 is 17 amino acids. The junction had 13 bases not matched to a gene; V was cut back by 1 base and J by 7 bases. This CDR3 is CASSLVLGQGTYAGYTF. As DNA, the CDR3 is TGTGCCAGCAGCTTAGTACTAGGACAGGGGACTTATGCTGGCTACACCTTC. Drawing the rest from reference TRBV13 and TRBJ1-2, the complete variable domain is AAGVIQSPRHLIKEKRETATLKCYPIPRHDTVYWYQQGPGQDPQFLISFYEKMQSDKGSIPDRFSAQQFSDYHSELNMSSLELGDSALYFCASSLVLGQGTYAGYTFGSGTRLTVV.

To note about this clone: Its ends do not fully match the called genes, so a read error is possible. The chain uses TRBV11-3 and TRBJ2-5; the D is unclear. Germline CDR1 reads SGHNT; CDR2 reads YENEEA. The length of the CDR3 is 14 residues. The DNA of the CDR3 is TGTGCCAGCAGTTTAGACCCGTTCCAAGAGACCCAGTACTTC. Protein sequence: CASSLDPFQETQYF.

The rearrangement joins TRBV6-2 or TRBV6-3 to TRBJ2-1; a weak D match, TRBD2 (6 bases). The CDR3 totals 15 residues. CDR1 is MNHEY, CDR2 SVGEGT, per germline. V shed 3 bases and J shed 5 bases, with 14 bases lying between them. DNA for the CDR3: TGTGCCAGCAGTTATAGGGGACTCCTACACAATGAGCAGTTCTTC. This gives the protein CASSYRGLLHNEQFF.

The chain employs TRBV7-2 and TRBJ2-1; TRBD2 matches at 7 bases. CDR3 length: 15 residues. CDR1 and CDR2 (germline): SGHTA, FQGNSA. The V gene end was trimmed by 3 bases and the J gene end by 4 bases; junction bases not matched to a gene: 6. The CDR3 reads CASSLLAGVYNEQFF. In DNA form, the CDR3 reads TGTGCCAGCAGCTTGTTGGCGGGAGTGTACAATGAGCAGTTCTTC.

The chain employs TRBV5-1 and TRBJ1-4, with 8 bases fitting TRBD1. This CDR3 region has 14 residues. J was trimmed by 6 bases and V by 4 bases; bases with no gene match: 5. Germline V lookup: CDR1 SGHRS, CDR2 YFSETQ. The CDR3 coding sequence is TGCGCCAGCAGCCGACAGGGGATCCATGAAAAACTGTTTTTT. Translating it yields CASSRQGIHEKLFF.

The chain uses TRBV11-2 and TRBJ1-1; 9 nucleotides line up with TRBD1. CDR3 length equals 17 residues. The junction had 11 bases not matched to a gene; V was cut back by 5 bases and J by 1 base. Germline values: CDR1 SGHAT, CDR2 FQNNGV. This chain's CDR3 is CASSARAGQGRNTEAFF. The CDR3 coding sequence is TGTGCCAGCAGCGCTAGAGCGGGACAGGGTAGGAACACTGAAGCTTTCTTT.

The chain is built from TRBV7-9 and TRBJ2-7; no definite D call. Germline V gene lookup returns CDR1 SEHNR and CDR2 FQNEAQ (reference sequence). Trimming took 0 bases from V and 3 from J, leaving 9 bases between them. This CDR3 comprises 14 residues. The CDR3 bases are TGTGCCAGCAGCTTAGCGTTCACCAGCTACGAGCAGTACTTC. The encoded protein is CASSLAFTSYEQYF.

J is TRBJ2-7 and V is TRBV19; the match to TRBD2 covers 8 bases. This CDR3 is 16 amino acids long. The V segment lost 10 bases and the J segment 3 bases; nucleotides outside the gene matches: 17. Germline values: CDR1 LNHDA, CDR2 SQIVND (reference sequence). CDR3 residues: CATRWSAGDPNYEQYF. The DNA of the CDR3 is TGTGCCACCAGATGGTCAGCGGGGGACCCTAACTACGAGCAGTACTTC.